What follows is one TCR beta chain and its context. This table comes from immunoSEQ multiplex PCR, and its TCRdb copy is limited to in-frame clones, with some not included. In the table there are about 120,000 clones, around 74% of which are singletons. Germline CDR1 and CDR2: MNHEY and SVGAGI. The J segment lost 2 bases and the V segment lost 5 bases, leaving 5 bases of the junction unmatched. The CDR3 has 14 amino acids. The data derive from a study of blood T cell repertoires in COVID-19. Study at large: From T cells, B-cell-depleted T cells, or PBMCs came the material, which was cDNA or gDNA.

The source material was peripheral blood. This TCR was recovered from a man aged 60-69 years with acute or convalescent COVID-19. The chain joins TRBV6-5 to TRBJ1-2; 7 nucleotides agree with TRBD1. CDR3 coding DNA: TGTGCCAGCAGTCCCTACAGGGGAAACTATGGCTACACCTTC. It encodes CASSPYRGNYGYTF.